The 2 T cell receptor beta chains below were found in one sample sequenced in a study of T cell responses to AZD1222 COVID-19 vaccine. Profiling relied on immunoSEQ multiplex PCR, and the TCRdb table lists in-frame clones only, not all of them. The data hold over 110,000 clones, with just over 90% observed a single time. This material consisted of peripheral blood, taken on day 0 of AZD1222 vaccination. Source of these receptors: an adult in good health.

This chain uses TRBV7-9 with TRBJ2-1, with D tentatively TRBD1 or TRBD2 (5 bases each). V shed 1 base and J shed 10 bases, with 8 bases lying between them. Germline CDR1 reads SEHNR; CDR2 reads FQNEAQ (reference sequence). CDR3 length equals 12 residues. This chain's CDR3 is CASSLGDGEQFF. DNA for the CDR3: TGTGCCAGCAGCTTAGGGGACGGGGAGCAGTTCTTC.

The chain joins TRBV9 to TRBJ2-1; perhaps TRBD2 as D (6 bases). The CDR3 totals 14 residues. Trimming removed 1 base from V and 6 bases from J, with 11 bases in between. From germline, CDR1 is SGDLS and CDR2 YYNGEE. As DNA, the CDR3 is TGTGCCAGCAGCGTATCCGGGACTTTCAATGAGCAGTTCTTC. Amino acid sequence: CASSVSGTFNEQFF.